This T cell receptor beta chain was profiled in a study of identifying expanded T cells in peripheral blood. General observations from the study: Around 1.2 clones differed between technical replicates, versus around 15 and 19 over time.

Sequenced by immunoSEQ multiplex PCR; TCRdb stores in-frame clones only, minus some. Among 95,000 to 100,000 clones listed, roughly 85% were seen once. V was shortened by 6 bases and J by 3 bases, with 19 bases between the two germline ends. This CDR3 comprises 16 residues. Germline CDR1 is SGHDT and CDR2 is YYEEEE. Remarks on this clone: Its antigen is undetermined.

Source material: blood. The chain combines TRBV5-6 with TRBJ2-1; D might be TRBD2 (5 bases). This sequence was found in a person aged 18-70 years in good health. CDR3 amino acids: CASTSGGPNYYNEQFF. DNA of the CDR3: TGTGCCAGCACTTCAGGAGGTCCGAACTACTACAATGAGCAGTTCTTC.